This T cell receptor (beta chain) was retrieved from a study of blood T cells in healthy people across ages. J gave up 7 bases and V 2 bases, and 9 bases lay outside the gene matches. The CDR3 has 15 amino acids. Next came a second PCR, run for about 6 to 12 cycles, which used a sample-barcoded 5' primer along with a J-beta primer mix. One entry per CDR3 protein results from TCRdb running MiXCR on the 5' RACE reads. This sample has 1.5 million to 2 million distinct CDR3 sequences, with 49% found just once. Sequencing used blood. This chain uses TRBV12-3 or TRBV12-4 with TRBJ2-7; 9 bases agree with TRBD1. This receptor was obtained from a woman aged 40 to 50 in good health. CDR3 DNA sequence: TGTGCCAGCAGTTTAATGGGACAGGGACAGAGTGAGCAGTACTTC. This sequence encodes CASSLMGQGQSEQYF.